This T cell receptor (beta chain) was identified in a study of blood T cell repertoires in COVID-19. In the study overall: PBMCs, B-cell-depleted T cells, or T cells provided the cDNA or gDNA that made up the material.

Original processing methods: Amplified reference gene primers provided the basis for estimating nucleated cell counts. TCRdb's copy holds only in-frame clones and misses some; the assay was immunoSEQ multiplex PCR. V, J and clone size were drawn from that table, and D and trimming were deduced from the DNA. The sample has roughly 150,000 clones, 70% to 90% seen once. The V segment lost 0 bases and the J segment 1 base; nucleotides outside the gene matches: 2. From germline, CDR1 is GTSNPN and CDR2 SVGIG (reference sequence). This CDR3 comprises 14 residues. Sequencing was performed on peripheral blood. This rearrangement joins TRBV30 to TRBJ2-5, with TRBD2 matching 7 bases. The source is a man between 45 and 60 years old who had recovered from COVID-19. The CDR3 sequence is CAWSVGGSQETQYF. CDR3 nucleotide sequence: TGTGCCTGGAGTGTCGGGGGGTCCCAAGAGACCCAGTACTTC.